The source of this T cell receptor beta chain is a study of Graves' ophthalmopathy and Graves' hyperthyroidism. The diagnosis combined clinical symptoms, thyroxine, TRAb, thyroid ultrasound and orbital computed tomography scans. This clonotype was counted ten times or more. For repertoire sequencing, the TCR beta CDR3 regions were amplified from RNA transcripts. Following a first-round RT-PCR that used HTBI primers, a second-round multiplex PCR was carried out. TCRdb itself ran the multiplex PCR reads through MiXCR, one entry per CDR3 protein. This sample has 400,000 to 450,000 distinct CDR3 sequences, with roughly 21% found just once. The V gene end was trimmed by 5 bases and the J gene end by 3 bases; junction bases not matched to a gene: 6. Germline V lookup: CDR1 SGHTA, CDR2 FQGNSA. This CDR3 has 14 residues.

Sequenced: peripheral blood. The clonotype comes from a woman aged 18-30 years with stable Graves' hyperthyroidism. The chain links TRBV7-2 to TRBJ2-5, with 7 nucleotides matching TRBD2. CDR3: CASSVVGREETQYF. CDR3 bases: TGTGCCAGCAGCGTTGTGGGGAGGGAAGAGACCCAGTACTTC.